The 21 T cell receptor beta chains presented below share a single source sample, sequenced in a study of regulatory T cells in long-lasting Graves disease. iRepertoire HTBI primers and Arm-PCR of CDR3 regions built TCR beta libraries. TCRdb used MiXCR to reprocess the multiplex PCR reads, holding one entry per CDR3 protein. Altogether a few hundred thousand distinct CDR3 sequences are present, 20% to 25% being singletons, with the ten largest covering around 30%. Described time point: persistent/refractory GD, antithyroid drugs over 5 years with positive TRAb. PBMC RNA served as the TCR library source. The starting material was peripheral blood mononuclear cells (PBMCs), obtained when the disease was refractory, from a patient treated with antithyroid drugs. These receptors were obtained from a woman between 35 and 50 years old with Graves disease.

Many counts were recorded for this clonotype. One junction end does not reproduce the germline sequence, and a read error may be involved. The CDR3 DNA reads TGTGCCAGCAGCGGACGGACGGACCGAGCGGGCGAAAAACTGTTTTTT. It translates to CASSGRTDRAGEKLFF. The gene calls are TRBV5-1 and TRBJ1-4, with D uncertain. The CDR3 is made up of 16 amino acids. Germline V lookup: CDR1 SGHRS, CDR2 YFSETQ.

The rearrangement uses TRBV5-5 and TRBJ1-1; D might be TRBD1 (5 bases). The CDR3 contains 14 residues. Trimming cost V 4 bases and J 3 bases, with 13 bases left between them. Germline CDR1 is SGHKS and CDR2 is YYEKEE (reference sequence). The CDR3 nucleotides read TGTGCCAGCAGCCTACTCCCACAGGACACTGAAGCTTTCTTT. Translating gives CASSLLPQDTEAFF. The full variable domain, with the rest looked up from reference TRBV5-5 and TRBJ1-1, is DAGVTQSPTHLIKTRGQQVTLRCSPISGHKSVSWYQQVLGQGPQFIFQYYEKEERGRGNFPDRFSARQFPNYSSELNVNALLLGDSALYLCASSLLPQDTEAFFGQGTRLTVV.

This clonotype was seen ten or more times. This chain connects TRBV28 to TRBJ2-7, with TRBD2 matching over 9 bases. The V gene end was trimmed by 6 bases and the J gene end by 2 bases; junction bases not matched to a gene: 8. There are 15 residues in the CDR3. Germline CDR1 is MDHEN and CDR2 is SYDVKM. The CDR3: CASSHTAGGPYEQYF. In nucleotides, the CDR3 is TGTGCCAGCAGCCACACAGCGGGAGGTCCCTACGAGCAGTACTTC.

This clonotype occurred many times. This chain connects TRBV28 to TRBJ1-2; no firm D call. Germline V CDR1 and CDR2: MDHEN, SYDVKM. Trimming left V 3 bases short and J 3 bases short, with 8 bases between. The CDR3 runs 13 residues. CDR3 bases: TGTGCCAGCAGTTTTGGCCAGGACTATGGCTACACCTTC. It codes for CASSFGQDYGYTF.

This clonotype showed up just a few times. CDR3 in DNA: TGCAGTGCTTACAACCGGGACAGGGGAGGCCACGAGCAGTACTTC. The encoded protein is CSAYNRDRGGHEQYF. This chain uses TRBV20-1 with TRBJ2-7; 10 bases match TRBD1. Germline CDR1 reads DFQATT; CDR2 reads SNEGSKA (reference sequence). The CDR3 runs 15 residues. V lost 5 bases, J lost 5 bases, and 12 bases stayed unmatched.

The sample holds many counts of this clonotype. The J gene is TRBJ1-5, the V gene TRBV2; TRBD1 might be the D (6 bases). Germline V CDR1 and CDR2: SNHLY, FYNNEI. The CDR3 length is 13 residues. The V end was cut by 5 bases, the J end by 4 bases, with 9 bases between. CDR3 sequence reads: CASSPTGNQPQHF. DNA for the CDR3: TGTGCCAGCAGTCCGACAGGAAATCAGCCCCAGCATTTT.

A word on this clonotype: This clone may be a read error of a much larger clone one base away. The rearrangement links TRBV11-2 to TRBJ2-7; D unresolved. The CDR3 is 16 residues long. In germline, CDR1 is SGHAT, CDR2 FQNNGV. Trimming took off 4 bases at V and 3 bases at J, with 19 bases between the two ends. In DNA form, the CDR3 reads TGTGCCAGCAGCTCTTTTCCCAGGCCGCCCCACTACGAGCAGTACTTC. Amino acids: CASSSFPRPPHYEQYF.

This clonotype has ten or more counts. This chain links TRBV28 with TRBJ1-5; D call uncertain. CDR3 length: 15 residues. V was pared by 5 bases and J by 4 bases, with 15 bases between. CDR1 is MDHEN, CDR2 SYDVKM, per germline. In DNA form, the CDR3 reads TGTGCCAGCAGTCACTTCCGGATTTTAAATCAGCCCCAGCATTTT. It codes for CASSHFRILNQPQHF.

Points on this clonotype: A read error may be the cause here, since a much bigger clone is one base away. CDR3 amino acids: CASSETGERSPLHF. The DNA for the CDR3 is TGTGCCAGCAGTGAGACAGGTGAAAGATCACCCCTCCACTTT. The V and J genes are TRBV12-3 or TRBV12-4 and TRBJ1-6; perhaps TRBD1 as D (6 bases). Trimming cost V 5 bases and J 10 bases, with 15 bases left between them. The CDR3 is 14 residues long.

The CDR3 DNA reads TGCGCCAGCAGCTTGACCAAACTAGCGGGAGACTCCTACGAGCAGTACTTC. Translation gives CASSLTKLAGDSYEQYF. V gene TRBV5-1 combines with J gene TRBJ2-7; TRBD2 aligns across 11 bases. The CDR3 length is 17 residues. Germline V gene lookup returns CDR1 SGHRS and CDR2 YFSETQ. The V and J ends lost 1 base and 0 bases, in that order; junction bases with no gene match: 6.

The chain is built from TRBV20-1 and TRBJ1-3; TRBD1 aligns across 7 bases. This CDR3 has 14 residues. Germline assignment: CDR1 DFQATT and CDR2 SNEGSKA (reference sequence). The J segment lost 3 bases and the V segment lost 2 bases, leaving 4 bases of the junction unmatched. As DNA, the CDR3 is TGCAGTGCTAGAAAACAGGGGATTGGAAACACCATATATTTT. Its translation is CSARKQGIGNTIYF.

The chain links TRBV6-2 or TRBV6-3 to TRBJ2-3; TRBD2 aligns across 9 bases. CDR1 and CDR2 from the germline V gene are MNHEY and SVGEGT. The CDR3 is 15 residues long. With 5 bases clipped from V and 0 bases from J, the junction kept 3 bases outside the gene matches. The CDR3 DNA reads TGTGCCAGCAGTGCGGGGGGGGGTAGCACAGATACGCAGTATTTT. It translates to CASSAGGGSTDTQYF.

This clonotype was detected many times. This chain joins TRBV2 and TRBJ2-7, with 12 bases identical to TRBD2. The V gene end was trimmed by 4 bases and the J gene end by 3 bases; junction bases not matched to a gene: 1. This CDR3 comprises 14 residues. In germline, CDR1 is SNHLY, CDR2 FYNNEI. CDR3 in DNA: TGTGCCAGCAGTGGACTAGCGGGGGACTACGAGCAGTACTTC. This encodes CASSGLAGDYEQYF.

The J gene is TRBJ2-1, the V gene TRBV28; the match to TRBD2 covers 9 bases. V shed 5 bases and J 4 bases; nucleotides not matched to a gene: 3. The CDR3 is 14 residues long. Germline CDR1 is MDHEN and CDR2 is SYDVKM. The CDR3 nucleotides are TGTGCCAGCAGTATTCTAGCGGGGTACAATGAGCAGTTCTTC. Translated: CASSILAGYNEQFF.

The CDR3 coding sequence is TGTGCCAGCAGCCCAGACCGGGGGGCGACTGGGGCCAACGTCCTGACTTTC. Protein sequence: CASSPDRGATGANVLTF. The genes are TRBV3-1 and TRBJ2-6; possibly TRBD2 for D (7 bases). Between the trimmed V and J ends, which lost 4 bases and 2 bases, there was a span of 15 bases. This CDR3 has 17 amino acids. Germline CDR1 and CDR2: LGHDT and YNNKEL (reference sequence). The full variable domain, rest sourced from reference TRBV3-1 and TRBJ2-6, is DTAVSQTPKYLVTQMGNDKSIKCEQNLGHDTMYWYKQDSKKFLKIMFSYNNKELIINETVPNRFSPKSPDKAHLNLHINSLELGDSAVYFCASSPDRGATGANVLTFGAGSRLTVL.

The chain carries TRBV12-3 or TRBV12-4 and TRBJ2-5, with D maybe TRBD2 (6 bases). Trimming cost V 5 bases and J 3 bases, with 19 bases left between them. The CDR3 loop spans 16 amino acids. The CDR3: CASSLFPGLREETQYF. The DNA of the CDR3 is TGTGCCAGCAGTCTATTCCCGGGACTCCGAGAAGAGACCCAGTACTTC.

This clonotype showed up just a few times. The genes are TRBV14 and TRBJ2-2; D not certain. This CDR3 contains 15 residues. The germline V and J ends were trimmed by 0 bases and 4 bases, with 9 bases remaining between them. Germline-derived CDR1 and CDR2 are SGHDN and FVKESK. DNA for the CDR3: TGTGCCAGCAGCCAAGATGGCCTAATCACCGGGGAGCTGTTTTTT. Translated: CASSQDGLITGELFF.

Worth noting for this clonotype: A much larger clone sits a single nucleotide away, making a read error possible. The J gene is TRBJ2-7, the V gene TRBV27; 9 bases are shared with TRBD1. The length of the CDR3 is 15 residues. Germline-derived CDR1 and CDR2 are MNHEY and SMNVEV (reference sequence). The CDR3: CACSFMPGQGYEQYF. The CDR3 nucleotides are TGTGCCTGCAGTTTCATGCCGGGACAGGGTTACGAGCAGTACTTC.

This clonotype was seen many times. The V gene is TRBV6-5, the J gene TRBJ2-7; D unresolved. Trimming left V 3 bases short and J 6 bases short, with 15 bases between. This CDR3 has 14 amino acids. Germline assignment: CDR1 MNHEY and CDR2 SVGAGI. The CDR3 nucleotides are TGTGCCAGCAGTTATTGGTCCGGGCTGGGCGAGCAGTACTTC. It translates to CASSYWSGLGEQYF.

This clonotype was found a few times. V gene TRBV6-1 combines with J gene TRBJ1-1; D remains ambiguous. The CDR3 has 17 residues. Deletions cut 5 bases from V and 4 bases from J, with 23 bases between. CDR1 MNHNS and CDR2 SASEGT come from the germline V gene. CDR3 sequence: CASSRRPRAGHGTEAFF. The CDR3, as DNA: TGTGCCAGCAGTAGACGCCCCCGTGCCGGGCACGGCACTGAAGCTTTCTTT.

The chain has TRBV30 and TRBJ1-5; D possibly corresponds to TRBD1 (6 bases). Germline lookup yields CDR1 GTSNPN and CDR2 SVGIG (reference sequence). V lost 0 bases and J 4 bases, leaving 13 bases between the germline ends. The CDR3 runs to 15 residues. In nucleotides, the CDR3 is TGTGCCTGGAGTGTATCGGGGACACCTAATCAGCCCCAGCATTTT. It specifies CAWSVSGTPNQPQHF.